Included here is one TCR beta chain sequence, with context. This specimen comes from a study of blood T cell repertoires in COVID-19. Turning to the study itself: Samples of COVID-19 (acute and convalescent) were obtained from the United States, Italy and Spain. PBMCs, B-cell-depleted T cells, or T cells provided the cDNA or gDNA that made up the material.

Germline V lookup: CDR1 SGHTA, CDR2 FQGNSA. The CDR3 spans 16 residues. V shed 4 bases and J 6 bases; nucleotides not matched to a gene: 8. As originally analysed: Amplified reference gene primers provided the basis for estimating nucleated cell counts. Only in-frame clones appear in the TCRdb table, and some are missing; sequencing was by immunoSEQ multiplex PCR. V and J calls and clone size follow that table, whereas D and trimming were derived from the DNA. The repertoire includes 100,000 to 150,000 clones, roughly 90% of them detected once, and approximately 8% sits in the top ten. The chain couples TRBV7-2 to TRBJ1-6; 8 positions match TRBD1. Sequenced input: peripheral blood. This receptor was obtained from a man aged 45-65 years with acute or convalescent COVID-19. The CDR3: CASSSDREWGNSPLHF. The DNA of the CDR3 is TGTGCCAGCAGCTCGGACAGGGAGTGGGGTAATTCACCCCTCCACTTT.